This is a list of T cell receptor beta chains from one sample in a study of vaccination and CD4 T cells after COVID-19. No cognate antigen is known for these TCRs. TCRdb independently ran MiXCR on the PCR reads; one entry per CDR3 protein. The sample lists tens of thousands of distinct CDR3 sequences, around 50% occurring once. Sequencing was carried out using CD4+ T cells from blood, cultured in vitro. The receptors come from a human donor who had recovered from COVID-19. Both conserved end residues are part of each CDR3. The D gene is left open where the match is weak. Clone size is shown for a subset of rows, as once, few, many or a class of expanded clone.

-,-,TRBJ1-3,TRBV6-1,CASSPRKNTGNTIYF
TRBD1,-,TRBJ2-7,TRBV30,CAWGRDRPYEQYF
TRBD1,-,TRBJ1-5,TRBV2,CASSGQGASNQPQHF
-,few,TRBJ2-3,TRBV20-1,CSAPSFTTDTQYF
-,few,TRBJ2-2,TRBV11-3,CASSFLWDTSRTGELFF
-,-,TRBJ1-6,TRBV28,CASSFGGAGSPLHF
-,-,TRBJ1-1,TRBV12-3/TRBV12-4,CASSLDIGRTMNTEAFF
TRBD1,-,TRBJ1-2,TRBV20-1,CSAGGTDLYGYTF
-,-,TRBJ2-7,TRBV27,CASSLSSQGPSYEQYF
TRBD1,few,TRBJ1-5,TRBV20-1,CSAAGTGVNQPQHF